The 30 T cell receptor beta chains in this list originate from one sample, sequenced in a study of Graves' ophthalmopathy and Graves' hyperthyroidism. TCR beta CDR3 amplification used RNA transcripts. An opening RT-PCR round employed HTBI primers and preceded a second-round multiplex PCR. TCRdb passed the multiplex PCR reads through MiXCR, listing each CDR3 protein once. In the table there are around 470,000 distinct CDR3 sequences, around 14% of which are singletons. Material for sequencing was blood. The receptors stem from a woman in her twenties or thirties with Graves' ophthalmopathy.

This clonotype was picked up many times. The chain combines TRBV28 with TRBJ2-4; D uncertain. V was cut by 2 bases and J by 7 bases, with 12 bases left in between. The length of the CDR3 is 14 residues. Per the germline V gene, CDR1 is MDHEN and CDR2 is SYDVKM. The DNA of the CDR3 is TGTGCCAGCAGTTTAGCAAGGGAAGGGAACATTCAGTACTTC. It is translated as CASSLAREGNIQYF.

This clonotype was counted between two and nine times. The J gene is TRBJ2-7, the V gene TRBV28; 11 bases are a match to TRBD1. Germline CDR1 MDHEN, CDR2 SYDVKM. The CDR3 sequence is 16 residues long. Trimming cost V 4 bases and J 2 bases; bases outside gene matches: 7. The CDR3 sequence: CASSSDRGRLTYEQYF. The DNA for the CDR3 is TGTGCCAGCAGTTCGGACAGGGGGCGTCTTACCTACGAGCAGTACTTC.

V is TRBV28 and J is TRBJ1-1; no reliable D call. Per germline, CDR1 MDHEN and CDR2 SYDVKM. V was trimmed by 5 bases and J by 6 bases, leaving 16 bases between them. This CDR3 has 14 amino acids. The CDR3 sequence is CASSHRLGNSEAFF. The CDR3 nucleotides are TGTGCCAGCAGTCATCGATTGGGGAATTCTGAAGCTTTCTTT.

This clonotype was seen ten or more times. The CDR3 region is CASSTRDGGNTIYF. In DNA, the CDR3 is TGTGCCAGCAGTACCCGGGACGGAGGAAACACCATATATTTT. The chain combines TRBV12-3 or TRBV12-4 with TRBJ1-3; possible D gene TRBD1, 5 bases. The CDR3 contains 14 residues. Trimming left V 5 bases short and J 4 bases short, with 12 bases between.

The chain uses TRBV7-2 and TRBJ2-5, with 7 bases lining up with TRBD1. This CDR3 contains 15 residues. V lost 6 bases, J lost 5 bases, and 12 bases stayed unmatched. The germline V gene has CDR1 SGHTA and CDR2 FQGNSA. The CDR3 DNA reads as TGTGCCAGCAGTCCCCAGGGGGTCGCATCGGAGACCCAGTACTTC. It specifies CASSPQGVASETQYF.

This clonotype was found many times. The V gene is TRBV28, the J gene TRBJ2-3, with a tentative D call TRBD1 (5 bases). Germline CDR1 and CDR2: MDHEN and SYDVKM. V lost 5 bases and J 0 bases, leaving 21 bases between the germline ends. The CDR3 sequence is 18 residues long. The CDR3 region has the DNA TGTGCCAGCAGTCCATCGACCCTTAGGGGCTCTAGCACAGATACGCAGTATTTT. Encoded protein: CASSPSTLRGSSTDTQYF.

This clonotype was seen repeatedly, ten times or more. The V call is TRBV20-1, the J call TRBJ2-7; TRBD2 matches at 9 bases. Germline CDR1 is DFQATT and CDR2 is SNEGSKA (reference sequence). The CDR3 is 13 residues long. J gave up 6 bases and V 3 bases, and 6 bases lay outside the gene matches. The DNA of the CDR3 is TGCAGTGCTAGTGCACTAGCGGGCCGCGAGCAGTACTTC. Translation gives CSASALAGREQYF.

In this sample, this clonotype turned up many times. The chain recombines TRBV29-1 with TRBJ2-7, with D perhaps TRBD1 (5 bases). Deletions cut 4 bases from V and 0 bases from J, with 10 bases between. CDR3 length: 13 residues. Looked up from germline, CDR1 is SQVTM and CDR2 is ANQGSEA. In DNA, the CDR3 is TGCAGCGTTGGATTAGACAGCTCCTACGAGCAGTACTTC. Encoded protein: CSVGLDSSYEQYF.

This clonotype has ten or more counts. The chain couples TRBV29-1 to TRBJ2-7; tentatively, D is TRBD1 or TRBD2 (5 bases each). There are 13 residues in the CDR3. Germline CDR1 is SQVTM and CDR2 is ANQGSEA. Between the trimmed V and J ends, which lost 6 bases and 5 bases, there was a span of 17 bases. Here the CDR3 reads CSVGVGEFHEQYF. DNA for the CDR3: TGCAGCGTGGGGGTCGGGGAGTTCCACGAGCAGTACTTC.

This clonotype has ten or more counts. For the CDR3, the DNA is TGCGCCAGCAGCCGTTCGGGACAGGGCTCCTACGAGCAGTACTTC. This sequence encodes CASSRSGQGSYEQYF. The chain carries TRBV10-1 and TRBJ2-7; 9 bases agree with TRBD1. The germline CDR1 and CDR2 sequences are WNHNN and SYGVQD (reference sequence). V lost 6 bases to trimming and J lost 0 bases; unmatched junction nucleotides: 6. The CDR3 runs to 15 residues.

This clonotype was seen many times. J is TRBJ1-1 and V is TRBV7-2; D is possibly TRBD1 (5 bases). CDR1 is SGHTA and CDR2 is FQGNSA in the germline V gene. This CDR3 contains 15 residues. Trimming left V 0 bases short and J 3 bases short, with 11 bases between. The CDR3 DNA follows: TGTGCCAGCAGCTTAGCGGCAGGGAGGTACACTGAAGCTTTCTTT. Protein product: CASSLAAGRYTEAFF. Looking up the rest from reference TRBV7-2 and TRBJ1-1 gives the full variable domain: GAGVSQSPSNKVTEKGKDVELRCDPISGHTALYWYRQSLGQGLEFLIYFQGNSAPDKSGLPSDRFSAERTGGSVSTLTIQRTQQEDSAVYLCASSLAAGRYTEAFFGQGTRLTVV.

This clonotype has ten or more counts. V usage is TRBV6-2 or TRBV6-3 and J usage is TRBJ2-7; D gene unclear. Germline-derived CDR1 and CDR2 are MNHEY and SVGEGT. V was clipped by 2 bases and J by 0 bases, with 11 bases between them. This CDR3 has 15 residues. The CDR3 sequence is CASSYLDGPSYEQYF. The CDR3 region has the DNA TGTGCCAGCAGTTACCTGGACGGACCCTCCTACGAGCAGTACTTC.

In this sample, this clonotype turned up many times. This chain joins TRBV7-9 and TRBJ2-5; D gene unclear. CDR1 is SEHNR and CDR2 is FQNEAQ in the germline V gene (reference sequence). The CDR3 runs 16 residues. V was clipped by 1 base and J by 0 bases, with 12 bases between them. This CDR3 is CASSLGIRTDQETQYF. The CDR3 nucleotides read TGTGCCAGCAGCTTAGGGATCAGAACAGACCAAGAGACCCAGTACTTC. The full variable domain, its missing parts supplied by reference TRBV7-9 and TRBJ2-5, is DTGVSQNPRHKITKRGQNVTFRCDPISEHNRLYWYRQTLGQGPEFLTYFQNEAQLEKSRLLSDRFSAERPKGSFSTLEIQRTEQGDSAMYLCASSLGIRTDQETQYFGPGTRLLVL.

This clonotype was observed at least ten times. The rearrangement links TRBV11-2 to TRBJ1-1; 9 nucleotides line up with TRBD1. Germline V gene lookup returns CDR1 SGHAT and CDR2 FQNNGV. The CDR3 is 18 amino acids. V lost 2 bases and J lost 2; bases outside the gene matches: 12. The CDR3 loop reads CASSLSRDRVLANTEAFF. The CDR3 bases are TGTGCCAGCAGCTTATCCCGGGACAGGGTGTTGGCCAACACTGAAGCTTTCTTT.

This chain uses TRBV12-3 or TRBV12-4 with TRBJ1-3, with D tentatively TRBD1 (6 bases). The CDR3 sequence is 16 residues long. Deletions cut 6 bases from V and 0 bases from J, with 15 bases between. The CDR3 reads CASSPNDRYSGNTIYF. The CDR3 region has the DNA TGTGCCAGCAGCCCAAACGACAGGTACTCTGGAAACACCATATATTTT.

This clonotype has a count of ten or more. The chain recombines TRBV6-5 with TRBJ1-5; 7 nucleotides line up with TRBD1. CDR3 length: 15 amino acids. Germline V gives CDR1 MNHEY, CDR2 SVGAGI. Germline trimming cut 6 bases from V and 7 bases from J; bases unmatched to any gene: 12. The CDR3 loop reads CASRSLGRGNQPQHF. The CDR3, as DNA: TGTGCCAGCAGGTCCCTTGGCAGGGGGAACCAGCCCCAGCATTTT.

In this sample, this clonotype turned up many times. J is TRBJ1-1 and V is TRBV7-8, with 8 bases that match TRBD1. Germline assignment: CDR1 SGHVS and CDR2 FQNEAQ. CDR3 length: 14 amino acids. V was pared by 5 bases and J by 5 bases, with 7 bases of the junction left unmatched. Here the CDR3 DNA reads TGTGCCAGCAGCCCTTGGACAGGGCCAACTGAAGCTTTCTTT. Protein sequence: CASSPWTGPTEAFF.

As concerns this clonotype: With a much larger clone just one base away, this may be a read error. The CDR3 region has the DNA TGTGCCAGCAGTGAATCCTGGGAACGGGACGAGCAGTACTTC. It encodes CASSESWERDEQYF. V gene TRBV25-1 combines with J gene TRBJ2-7, with D unresolved. Germline V gives CDR1 MGHDK, CDR2 SYGVNS. The germline V and J ends were trimmed by 1 base and 5 bases, with 12 bases remaining between them. This CDR3 has 14 amino acids.

Remarks on this clonotype: Being one base from a much bigger clone, this may be a read error. The rearrangement links TRBV10-3 to TRBJ2-5, with a tentative D call TRBD2 (6 bases). The CDR3 runs to 12 residues. The germline V gene encodes CDR1 ENHRY and CDR2 SYGVKD. CDR3 region: CAISDGRETKYF. CDR3 nucleotide sequence: TGTGCCATCAGTGACGGACGGGAGACCAAGTACTTC.

The rearrangement uses TRBV28 and TRBJ2-2; D is possibly TRBD2 (5 bases). Per the germline V gene, CDR1 is MDHEN and CDR2 is SYDVKM. Trimming pared 6 bases from V and 1 base from J, leaving 12 bases between. CDR3 length: 15 amino acids. Here the CDR3 DNA reads TGTGCCAGCAGGCCGCGGGTGGGGAACACCGGGGAGCTGTTTTTT. It codes for CASRPRVGNTGELFF.

The V gene is TRBV6-1, the J gene TRBJ2-5; D gene ambiguous. Trimming removed 7 bases from V and 4 bases from J, with 13 bases in between. The CDR3 loop spans 13 amino acids. CDR1 MNHNS and CDR2 SASEGT come from the germline V gene. The CDR3 DNA sequence: TGTGCCAGCAACCGAGTAACAGTAGAGACCCAGTACTTC. Its translation is CASNRVTVETQYF.

Only a few counts were recorded for this clonotype. The chain recombines TRBV12-3 or TRBV12-4 with TRBJ2-5; 10 nucleotides align to TRBD2. With V trimmed by 5 bases and J by 4 bases, 4 bases remained unmatched. This CDR3 has 14 amino acids. The CDR3 nucleotides read TGTGCCAGCAGTGCTAGCGGGGGCCCAGAGACCCAGTACTTC. Protein sequence: CASSASGGPETQYF.

This clonotype has at least ten counts. This chain links TRBV7-2 with TRBJ2-7, with D tentatively TRBD1 (6 bases). The germline V gene has CDR1 SGHTA and CDR2 FQGNSA. The CDR3 has 13 amino acids. Trimming pared 4 bases from V and 1 base from J, leaving 8 bases between. CDR3 sequence reads: CASSYGTSYEQYF. In nucleotides, the CDR3 is TGTGCCAGCAGCTACGGGACATCCTACGAGCAGTACTTC.

This clonotype was detected many times. DNA for the CDR3: TGTGCCAGCAGAATACTAGCGGGAGAAGCCTACGAGCAGTACTTC. This codes for CASRILAGEAYEQYF. This chain links TRBV28 with TRBJ2-7; TRBD2 agrees at 11 bases. After removal of 6 bases from V and 2 bases from J, the junction contained 6 bases not matched to a gene. Germline CDR1 reads MDHEN; CDR2 reads SYDVKM. The CDR3 is made up of 15 amino acids. Full variable domain (missing parts from reference TRBV28 and TRBJ2-7): DVKVTQSSRYLVKRTGEKVFLECVQDMDHENMFWYRQDPGLGLRLIYFSYDVKMKEKGDIPEGYSVSREKKERFSLILESASTNQTSMYLCASRILAGEAYEQYFGPGTRLTVT.

J is TRBJ1-1 and V is TRBV5-1, with D unresolved. The CDR3 is 13 amino acids. The V gene lost 5 bases and the J gene lost 0 bases, with 8 bases spanning the gap. Germline CDR1 reads SGHRS; CDR2 reads YFSETQ. The CDR3 spells CASRYDLNTEAFF. CDR3 bases: TGCGCCAGCAGATACGACCTGAACACTGAAGCTTTCTTT.

The sample holds many counts of this clonotype. The chain employs TRBV9 and TRBJ1-2, with 9 bases identical to TRBD1. Germline CDR1 reads SGDLS; CDR2 reads YYNGEE. The CDR3 is made up of 17 amino acids. J lost 8 bases, V lost 0 bases, and 14 bases had no gene match. For the CDR3, the DNA is TGTGCCAGCAGCGTAGAGAGGACAGGGGCATACCCCTGGGGCTACACCTTC. Amino acid sequence: CASSVERTGAYPWGYTF.

This clonotype was seen at least ten times. The rearrangement uses TRBV20-1 and TRBJ2-5, with D tentatively TRBD1 or TRBD2 (5 bases each). Between the trimmed V and J ends, which lost 0 bases and 1 base, there was a span of 15 bases. The CDR3 has 16 amino acids. Germline V gene sequence: CDR1 DFQATT, CDR2 SNEGSKA (reference sequence). CDR3 protein: CSARDSTGTVQETQYF. The CDR3 DNA sequence: TGCAGTGCTAGAGATTCAACCGGGACGGTCCAAGAGACCCAGTACTTC.

This clonotype was detected many times. V is TRBV28 and J is TRBJ2-5; TRBD1 matches 7 bases. The CDR3 covers 15 residues. Germline V gene sequence: CDR1 MDHEN, CDR2 SYDVKM. The ends lost 5 bases at V and 0 bases at J; junction bases unmatched: 6. As DNA, the CDR3 is TGTGCCAGCAGTCCACTGACAGGGAACCAAGAGACCCAGTACTTC. It codes for CASSPLTGNQETQYF.

Ten or more counts support this clonotype. This chain joins TRBV5-1 and TRBJ2-5, with D hard to call. The CDR3 sequence is 14 residues long. Germline V gene data show CDR1 as SGHRS and CDR2 as YFSETQ. The V end was cut by 0 bases, the J end by 1 base, with 7 bases between. The CDR3 bases are TGCGCCAGCAGCTTGGGAGCCCTCCAAGAGACCCAGTACTTC. Encoded protein: CASSLGALQETQYF.

This clonotype was recorded many times. V usage is TRBV7-8 and J usage is TRBJ2-7; TRBD1 is a possible D gene (5 bases). From germline, CDR1 is SGHVS and CDR2 FQNEAQ. This CDR3 spans 14 amino acids. Trimming cost V 0 bases and J 2 bases, with 8 bases left between them. In nucleotides, the CDR3 is TGTGCCAGCAGCTTAGCATCGGACACCTACGAGCAGTACTTC. Translating it yields CASSLASDTYEQYF.